Described below is a single T cell receptor beta chain sequence and its context. Its target is unknown. The sample is drawn from a study of cytomegalovirus exposure and HLA in healthy donors. Study-wide findings and caveats: Cytomegalovirus-associated TCR beta chains were listed, numbering around 150.

The PCR had 60 Vbeta and 13 Jbeta primers. Assay: immunoSEQ multiplex PCR; the TCRdb copy retains only in-frame clones and omits some. The profile shows about 120,000 clones, about 80% of them singletons. Germline values: CDR1 SNHLY, CDR2 FYNNEI. The V end lost 3 bases, the J end lost 6 bases, and 11 bases lay between the germline ends. The CDR3 consists of 13 residues. This receptor was obtained from a female donor in good health and CMV-seropositive. What was sequenced was PBMCs. The rearrangement uses TRBV2 and TRBJ1-2, with D perhaps matching TRBD1 (5 bases). CDR3 loop: CASSDQGGDGYTF. CDR3 nucleotide sequence: TGTGCCAGCAGTGACCAGGGAGGGGATGGCTACACCTTC.